This T cell receptor beta chain was recovered during a study of blood T cell repertoires in COVID-19. Across the whole study: PBMCs, B-cell-depleted T cells, or T cells provided the cDNA or gDNA that made up the material.

The CDR3 is 18 residues long. V lost 5 bases and J 4 bases, leaving 23 bases between the germline ends. In germline, CDR1 is SEHNR, CDR2 FQNEAQ (reference sequence). Source study methods: The authors estimated nucleated cell counts from reference gene primer amplification. The data were produced by immunoSEQ multiplex PCR, yet TCRdb's version contains in-frame clones alone and is incomplete. That table supplies the V and J calls and clone size; D and trimming were determined from the DNA. The sample has around 99,000 clones; approximately 88% are singletons. This TCR came from a man aged 35 to 55 with active or convalescent COVID-19. The sample was peripheral blood. The V and J genes are TRBV7-9 and TRBJ2-2; D may be TRBD1 (5 bases). The CDR3 region has the DNA TGTGCCAGCAGCCTTGCCGCAGGGAAGGGTCGTGCCACCGGGGAGCTGTTTTTT. This gives the protein CASSLAAGKGRATGELFF.